Each of the 30 T cell receptor beta chains below was sequenced from the same sample in a study of T cells in Graves' hyperthyroidism and ophthalmopathy. It was RNA transcripts that yielded the amplified TCR beta CDR3 regions. TCR CDR3 regions were first amplified by RT-PCR with HTBI primers. TCRdb passed the multiplex PCR reads through MiXCR, listing each CDR3 protein once. This sample carries fewer than 40,000 distinct CDR3 sequences, 52% of them seen once, and the ten largest clones take about a sixth. Sequencing was carried out using blood. Receptors were obtained from a man aged 35 to 55 with Graves' ophthalmopathy.

The V call is TRBV9, the J call TRBJ2-3, with D possibly called TRBD1 or TRBD2 (5 bases each). CDR3 length equals 15 residues. Germline V lookup: CDR1 SGDLS, CDR2 YYNGEE. V was cut by 3 bases and J by 8 bases, with 19 bases left in between. The CDR3 DNA is TGTGCCAGCAGCGAGGCCGAGGGGAGAGGAGGTACGCAGTATTTT. Translation gives CASSEAEGRGGTQYF.

On this clonotype: This likely comes from a read error, as the CDR3 has no conserved phenylalanine or tryptophan at its end. The rearrangement links TRBV5-1 to TRBJ1-2; tentatively, D is TRBD1 (6 bases). CDR1 SGHRS and CDR2 YFSETQ come from the germline V gene. Trimming left V 8 bases short and J 4 bases short, with 18 bases between. The CDR3 is made up of 14 amino acids. The CDR3 loop reads CASTHLGHLYGYTV. The CDR3 DNA sequence: TGCGCCAGTACCCACCTGGGACACCTCTATGGCTACACCGTC.

This rearrangement joins TRBV7-9 to TRBJ1-4, with D possibly TRBD1 on 5 matching bases. This CDR3 spans 19 amino acids. Trimming shortened V by 5 bases and J by 3 bases, and 25 bases separated the two germline ends. Germline CDR1 is SEHNR and CDR2 is FQNEAQ (reference sequence). The CDR3 loop reads CASSPSREGGGFPNEKLFF. The CDR3 region has the DNA TGTGCCAGCAGCCCCTCCCGGGAGGGCGGGGGGTTTCCTAATGAAAAACTGTTTTTT. Combining the CDR3 with reference TRBV7-9 and TRBJ1-4 gives the whole variable domain DTGVSQNPRHKITKRGQNVTFRCDPISEHNRLYWYRQTLGQGPEFLTYFQNEAQLEKSRLLSDRFSAERPKGSFSTLEIQRTEQGDSAMYLCASSPSREGGGFPNEKLFFGSGTQLSVL.

The chain is built from TRBV29-1 and TRBJ2-7; 9 bases are a match to TRBD1. The CDR3 contains 14 residues. The germline V gene has CDR1 SQVTM and CDR2 ANQGSEA. V was clipped by 6 bases and J by 9 bases; unmatched bases: 15. For the CDR3, the DNA is TGCAGCGTGGCTACCGGGACAGGGCCCCGTGGGCAGTACTTC. It translates to CSVATGTGPRGQYF.

This clonotype was seen just once. The chain joins TRBV5-1 to TRBJ2-3; a weak D match, TRBD1 (5 bases). Trimming shortened V by 3 bases and J by 0 bases, and 14 bases separated the two germline ends. Looked up from germline, CDR1 is SGHRS and CDR2 is YFSETQ. The CDR3 runs 16 residues. The DNA for the CDR3 is TGCGCCAGCAGCTCCGGGCTGCAGGGTAGCACAGATACGCAGTATTTT. This translates into CASSSGLQGSTDTQYF.

Only one count was recorded for this clonotype. The chain joins TRBV20-1 to TRBJ1-1, with TRBD1 matching over 8 bases. CDR3 size: 14 residues. The V gene's germline CDR1 is DFQATT and CDR2 SNEGSKA (reference sequence). Trimming removed 6 bases from V and 4 bases from J; junction bases left unmatched: 10. The CDR3 DNA follows: TGCAGTGCGGACGAGACAGGGGATAGCACTGAAGCTTTCTTT. Translating it yields CSADETGDSTEAFF.

The chain is built from TRBV10-3 and TRBJ2-7; D unresolved. Germline V gene sequence: CDR1 ENHRY, CDR2 SYGVKD. With 3 bases removed from V and 5 bases from J, the gap between germline ends came to 17 bases. CDR3 length: 15 amino acids. DNA for the CDR3: TGTGCCATCAGTGATAGAGGATCGTCGTTGGACGAGCAGTACTTC. It yields the protein CAISDRGSSLDEQYF.

The chain carries TRBV5-1 and TRBJ2-1; 10 nucleotides line up with TRBD2. Trimming took 0 bases from V and 8 from J; bases not matched to a gene: 11. CDR1 and CDR2 from the germline V gene are SGHRS and YFSETQ. The CDR3 consists of 17 residues. CDR3 bases: TGCGCCAGCAGCTTGGGGGCTAGCGGGGGAGATGGAGATGAGCAGTTCTTC. As protein: CASSLGASGGDGDEQFF.

V and J are TRBV7-9 and TRBJ2-3, with D possibly TRBD2 on 7 matching bases. Germline CDR1 and CDR2: SEHNR and FQNEAQ (reference sequence). Trimming pared 4 bases from V and 11 bases from J, leaving 25 bases between. The CDR3 has 16 residues. As DNA, the CDR3 is TGTGCCAGCAGCTGGAGTGGGGGGGCTAGCAGGAATGAGCAGTATTTT. Its translation: CASSWSGGASRNEQYF.

The chain recombines TRBV24-1 with TRBJ2-3; D is possibly TRBD1 (6 bases). The germline V and J ends were trimmed by 2 bases and 8 bases, with 10 bases remaining between them. Germline V gene sequence: CDR1 KGHDR, CDR2 SFDVKD. This CDR3 is 13 amino acids long. The CDR3 nucleotides are TGTGCCACCAGTGATTCCCGAGGGGGTACGCAGTATTTT. Translating it yields CATSDSRGGTQYF.

The J gene is TRBJ1-1, the V gene TRBV15; D gene uncertain. Trimming shortened V by 2 bases and J by 0 bases, and 13 bases separated the two germline ends. Germline V gene lookup returns CDR1 LNHNV and CDR2 YYDKDF (reference sequence). The CDR3 loop spans 16 amino acids. CDR3 in amino acids: CATSRPTSGVNTEAFF. CDR3 coding DNA: TGTGCCACCAGCAGACCGACTAGCGGGGTGAACACTGAAGCTTTCTTT.

In its sample, this clonotype is medium-sized (0.01 to 0.1%). The chain employs TRBV20-1 and TRBJ2-7, with 13 bases that match TRBD2. This CDR3 is 13 amino acids long. Trimming took 6 bases from V and 4 from J; bases not matched to a gene: 3. Germline assignment: CDR1 DFQATT and CDR2 SNEGSKA (reference sequence). The CDR3 loop reads CSAATSGRYEQYF. The DNA for the CDR3 is TGCAGTGCCGCGACTAGCGGGAGGTACGAGCAGTACTTC.

V gene TRBV11-3 combines with J gene TRBJ1-2; D is ambiguous. This CDR3 region has 11 residues. V shed 3 bases and J shed 8 bases, with 7 bases lying between them. CDR1 is SGHNT, CDR2 YENEEA, per germline. This CDR3 is CASSFGQGYTF. The CDR3 DNA is TGTGCCAGCAGCTTCGGGCAGGGCTACACCTTC.

This clonotype is deemed medium-sized (0.01 to 0.1%). The CDR3 protein is CASTTGNTIYF. CDR3 sequence (DNA): TGTGCCAGCACGACCGGAAACACCATATATTTT. The rearrangement uses TRBV2 and TRBJ1-3; no clear D. Germline V lookup: CDR1 SNHLY, CDR2 FYNNEI. With 7 bases removed from V and 4 bases from J, the gap between germline ends came to 5 bases. The CDR3 spans 11 residues.

Points on this clonotype: Because it lacks the conserved phenylalanine or tryptophan at the end, this CDR3 is likely a read error. Because the CDR3's place on the DNA is in doubt, the DNA is left out and the CDR3 is given as listed by TCRdb. The chain couples TRBV7-3 to TRBJ2-1; the D segment call TRBD2 is taken from the table without a DNA check. With termini counted, the CDR3 has 16 amino acids. The germline V gene encodes CDR1 SGHTA and CDR2 FQGTGA. CDR3 residues: CASSPPAGGPHNERFL.

By frequency in the sample, this clonotype is medium-sized. A read error may account for a junction end that differs from germline. V usage is TRBV5-1 and J usage is TRBJ2-2, with 7 nucleotides matching TRBD2. Germline CDR1 and CDR2: SGHRS and YFSETQ. The CDR3 is made up of 13 amino acids. The CDR3 DNA is TGTGCCAGCAGCTTAGCGGGCACCGGGGAGCTGTTTTTT. Translated, it gives CASSLAGTGELFF.

This sequence joins TRBV12-3 or TRBV12-4 and TRBJ2-7; maybe TRBD1 (6 bases). The CDR3 is 11 residues long. Deletions cut 7 bases from V and 7 bases from J, with 11 bases between. The CDR3 coding sequence is TGTGCCAGCAATGATAGGGGGGAGCAGTACTTC. Translated, it gives CASNDRGEQYF.

This clonotype was detected once. The chain combines TRBV2 with TRBJ1-5; 8 bases align to TRBD1. The CDR3 sequence is 15 residues long. CDR1 SNHLY and CDR2 FYNNEI come from the germline V gene. J was trimmed by 0 bases and V by 4 bases; bases with no gene match: 2. For the CDR3, the DNA is TGTGCCAGCAGTGGTGGGACAGGTAGCAATCAGCCCCAGCATTTT. This codes for CASSGGTGSNQPQHF.

This clonotype was observed many times. The chain recombines TRBV20-1 with TRBJ2-5; 7 bases are a match to TRBD1. The CDR3 has 13 amino acids. Germline V gives CDR1 DFQATT, CDR2 SNEGSKA (reference sequence). Trimming removed 6 bases from V and 2 bases from J; junction bases left unmatched: 6. CDR3 region: CSAQTGRQETQYF. DNA for the CDR3: TGCAGTGCCCAGACAGGGCGTCAAGAGACCCAGTACTTC.

This clonotype was seen ten or more times. The chain has TRBV7-9 and TRBJ2-5; no clear D gene. Germline V gives CDR1 SEHNR, CDR2 FQNEAQ (reference sequence). V dropped 1 base and J dropped 2 bases, with 14 bases sitting between them. There are 16 residues in the CDR3. This chain's CDR3 is CASSLDRAGWQETQYF. In nucleotides, the CDR3 is TGTGCCAGCAGCTTAGACAGAGCCGGGTGGCAAGAGACCCAGTACTTC.

This clonotype was seen repeatedly, ten times or more. The chain carries TRBV5-1 and TRBJ2-2; 7 bases align to TRBD2. The CDR3 spans 16 residues. Per the germline V gene, CDR1 is SGHRS and CDR2 is YFSETQ. The junction had 7 bases not matched to a gene; V was cut back by 0 bases and J by 5 bases. The CDR3 spells CASSLARGRGTGELFF. The CDR3 DNA is TGCGCCAGCAGCTTGGCTCGCGGGAGAGGAACCGGGGAGCTGTTTTTT. Full variable domain (remainder filled in from reference TRBV5-1 and TRBJ2-2): KAGVTQTPRYLIKTRGQQVTLSCSPISGHRSVSWYQQTPGQGLQFLFEYFSETQRNKGNFPGRFSGRQFSNSRSEMNVSTLELGDSALYLCASSLARGRGTGELFFGEGSRLTVL.

The sample holds many counts of this clonotype. The J gene is TRBJ2-5, the V gene TRBV7-6; a weak D match, TRBD2 (5 bases). Germline CDR1 and CDR2: SGHVS and FNYEAQ. This CDR3 has 12 residues. V was shortened by 3 bases and J by 4 bases, with 6 bases between the two germline ends. The CDR3 bases are TGTGCCAGCAGCTTGAGCGGAGAGACCCAGTACTTC. Translating it yields CASSLSGETQYF.

This clonotype occurred many times. The rearrangement links TRBV5-1 to TRBJ2-2, with D uncertain. The V end lost 0 bases, the J end lost 7 bases, and 7 bases lay between the germline ends. This CDR3 is built from 13 residues. Germline V gene lookup returns CDR1 SGHRS and CDR2 YFSETQ. The CDR3 nucleotides are TGCGCCAGCAGCTTGGACTCGATCGGGGAGCTGTTTTTT. Its translation: CASSLDSIGELFF. Drawing the rest from reference TRBV5-1 and TRBJ2-2, the complete variable domain is KAGVTQTPRYLIKTRGQQVTLSCSPISGHRSVSWYQQTPGQGLQFLFEYFSETQRNKGNFPGRFSGRQFSNSRSEMNVSTLELGDSALYLCASSLDSIGELFFGEGSRLTVL.

This clonotype was seen many times. This chain joins TRBV20-1 and TRBJ1-5; tentatively, D is TRBD1 (6 bases). The CDR3 spans 11 residues. CDR1 and CDR2 from the germline V gene are DFQATT and SNEGSKA (reference sequence). The CDR3 nucleotides are TGCAGAGACCCGGGGGCCCTTACCCAGCATTTT. Encoded protein: CRDPGALTQHF.

This clonotype was seen many times. This rearrangement joins TRBV15 to TRBJ1-1; TRBD1 aligns across 7 bases. V dropped 0 bases and J dropped 4; count of bases not matched to a gene: 11. The CDR3 length is 17 residues. Per germline, CDR1 LNHNV and CDR2 YYDKDF (reference sequence). The CDR3 here is CATSRDWPGGSSTEAFF. The CDR3 bases are TGTGCCACCAGCAGAGATTGGCCAGGGGGGAGTAGCACTGAAGCTTTCTTT.

V is TRBV7-6 and J is TRBJ2-3; 9 bases align to TRBD2. Germline V gene sequence: CDR1 SGHVS, CDR2 FNYEAQ. The J segment lost 6 bases and the V segment lost 5 bases, leaving 9 bases of the junction unmatched. The CDR3 is made up of 15 amino acids. CDR3 nucleotide sequence: TGTGCCAGCAGCCTGATAGCCGGGACTAGCGATACGCAGTATTTT. Its protein is CASSLIAGTSDTQYF.

This clonotype was counted only a few times. The chain links TRBV9 to TRBJ1-5; possible D gene TRBD1, 5 bases. The CDR3 consists of 16 residues. Per germline, CDR1 SGDLS and CDR2 YYNGEE. The germline V and J ends were trimmed by 4 bases and 11 bases, with 25 bases remaining between them. CDR3 residues: CASSSKEIAGQETQHF. As DNA, the CDR3 is TGTGCCAGCAGCAGTAAGGAGATAGCGGGGCAAGAGACCCAGCATTTT.

By frequency in the sample, this clonotype is medium-sized (0.01 to 0.1%). The chain has TRBV15 and TRBJ2-3, with 7 bases identical to TRBD2. The V gene end was trimmed by 5 bases and the J gene end by 4 bases; junction bases not matched to a gene: 12. This CDR3 region has 16 residues. CDR1 and CDR2 (germline): LNHNV, YYDKDF (reference sequence). This chain's CDR3 is CATSDERGGLADTQYF. In nucleotides, the CDR3 is TGTGCCACCAGCGATGAGCGGGGAGGGCTGGCAGATACGCAGTATTTT.

The gene calls are TRBV12-3 or TRBV12-4 and TRBJ2-3; no clear D gene. V was cut by 5 bases and J by 4 bases, with 7 bases left in between. This CDR3 comprises 12 residues. CDR3 region: CASSRTADTQYF. In DNA form, the CDR3 reads TGTGCCAGCAGTCGGACGGCAGATACGCAGTATTTT.

Concerning this clonotype: Here the CDR3 omits its conserved ending phenylalanine or tryptophan, so a read error is the likely source. The J gene is TRBJ2-5, the V gene TRBV10-2; possible D gene TRBD1, 5 bases. V was cut by 8 bases and J by 11 bases, with 24 bases left in between. The CDR3 runs to 14 residues. The germline CDR1 and CDR2 sequences are WSHSY and SAAADI. In DNA, the CDR3 is TGCGCCAGCGGCCGAAGGGGTGGCACAGATACGCAGTACTGC. Translation: CASGRRGGTDTQYC.